This T cell receptor (beta chain) was profiled in a study of T cells after yellow fever vaccination. TCRdb processed the 5' RACE reads anew with MiXCR; each CDR3 protein has one entry. The sample has hundreds of thousands of distinct CDR3 sequences; about 12% are singletons. This clonotype showed up just a few times. The V end lost 4 bases, the J end lost 5 bases, and 11 bases lay between the germline ends. Germline loops: CDR1 DFQATT, CDR2 SNEGSKA (reference sequence). The CDR3 extends over 13 amino acids. The TCR was taken from a man younger than 45 who received the YFV17D yellow fever vaccine. The material was PBMCs, obtained on the day of the yellow fever booster vaccination. V usage is TRBV20-1 and J usage is TRBJ2-2; perhaps TRBD2 as D (6 bases). CDR3 loop: CSATGSWTGELFF. The CDR3 bases are TGCAGTGCTACCGGGAGTTGGACCGGGGAGCTGTTTTTT.